This T cell receptor beta chain emerged from a study of blood T cell repertoires in COVID-19. Data came from immunoSEQ multiplex PCR; TCRdb stores just in-frame clones and leaves some out. The sample lists 360,000 or so clones, around 91% seen once, with approximately 7% in the top ten. With 10 bases clipped from V and 7 bases from J, the junction kept 10 bases outside the gene matches. CDR3 size: 13 residues. CDR1 and CDR2 (germline): SEHNR, FQNEAQ (reference sequence). Sequencing was performed on peripheral blood. The chain is built from TRBV7-9 and TRBJ2-1; TRBD1 matches 7 bases. The clonotype originates from a young man with active or convalescent COVID-19. CDR3: CATGTELYNEQFF. In nucleotides, the CDR3 is TGTGCCACCGGGACAGAATTGTATAATGAGCAGTTCTTC.